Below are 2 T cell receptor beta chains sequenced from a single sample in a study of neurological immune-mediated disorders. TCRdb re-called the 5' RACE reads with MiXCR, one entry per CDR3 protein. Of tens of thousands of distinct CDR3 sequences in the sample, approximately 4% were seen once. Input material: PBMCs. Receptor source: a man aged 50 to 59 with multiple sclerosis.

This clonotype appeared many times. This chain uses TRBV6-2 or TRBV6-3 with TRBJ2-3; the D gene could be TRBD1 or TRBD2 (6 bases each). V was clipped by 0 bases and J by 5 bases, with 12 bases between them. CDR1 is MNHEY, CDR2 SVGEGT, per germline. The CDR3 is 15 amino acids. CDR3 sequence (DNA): TGTGCCAGCAGTTACTCGAACAGGGACTTAGATACGCAGTATTTT. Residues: CASSYSNRDLDTQYF.

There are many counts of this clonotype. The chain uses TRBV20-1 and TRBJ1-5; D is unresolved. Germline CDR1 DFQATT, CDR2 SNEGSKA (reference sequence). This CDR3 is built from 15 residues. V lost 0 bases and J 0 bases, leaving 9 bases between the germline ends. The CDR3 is CSARDGDGSNQPQHF. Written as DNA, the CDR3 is TGCAGTGCTAGAGATGGAGATGGTAGCAATCAGCCCCAGCATTTT.